The 7 T cell receptor beta chains in this list originate from one sample, sequenced in a study of cytomegalovirus exposure and HLA in healthy donors. 60 Vbeta and 13 Jbeta primers were used in PCR. Using immunoSEQ multiplex PCR, the repertoire was profiled, and TCRdb retains in-frame clones only, with some absent. The repertoire holds 150,000 or so clones, with approximately 70% as singletons. Sequencing was carried out using PBMCs. The receptors shown here come from a man aged 40-55 years in good health and CMV-seropositive.

V is TRBV5-4 and J is TRBJ1-4, with TRBD1 identical over 7 bases. Germline CDR1 and CDR2: SGHNT and YYREEE (reference sequence). V lost 4 bases to trimming and J lost 2 bases; unmatched junction nucleotides: 5. The CDR3 is 15 amino acids. The CDR3: CASSAQGLTNEKLFF. The CDR3, as DNA: TGTGCCAGCAGCGCACAGGGGTTGACTAATGAAAAACTGTTTTTT.

J is TRBJ2-7 and V is TRBV19; TRBD1 agrees at 8 bases. After removal of 7 bases from V and 1 base from J, the junction contained 3 bases not matched to a gene. Germline loops: CDR1 LNHDA, CDR2 SQIVND (reference sequence). The CDR3 extends over 13 amino acids. In DNA, the CDR3 is TGTGCCAGTAAAAACAGGGGGTCCTACGAGCAGTACTTC. This sequence encodes CASKNRGSYEQYF. The full variable domain, completed using reference TRBV19 and TRBJ2-7, is DGGITQSPKYLFRKEGQNVTLSCEQNLNHDAMYWYRQDPGQGLRLIYYSQIVNDFQKGDIAEGYSVSREKKESFPLTVTSAQKNPTAFYLCASKNRGSYEQYFGPGTRLTVT.

The rearrangement joins TRBV5-1 to TRBJ2-2; TRBD2 agrees at 15 bases. Germline values: CDR1 SGHRS, CDR2 YFSETQ. This CDR3 has 18 amino acids. After removal of 3 bases from V and 1 base from J, the junction contained 4 bases not matched to a gene. The DNA of the CDR3 is TGCGCCAGCAGCTCCGTGGGACTAGCGGGGGGGAACACCGGGGAGCTGTTTTTT. Amino acids: CASSSVGLAGGNTGELFF.

This chain links TRBV30 with TRBJ2-5, with 7 bases lining up with TRBD1. The J segment lost 1 base and the V segment lost 4 bases, leaving 0 bases of the junction unmatched. The CDR3 sequence is 12 residues long. The germline CDR1 and CDR2 sequences are GTSNPN and SVGIG (reference sequence). The CDR3 is CAWNRGQETQYF. In DNA, the CDR3 is TGTGCCTGGAACAGGGGCCAAGAGACCCAGTACTTC.

The J gene is TRBJ1-5, the V gene TRBV7-2; maybe TRBD1 (5 bases). The V gene's germline CDR1 is SGHTA and CDR2 FQGNSA. The CDR3 covers 16 residues. Trimming took 4 bases from V and 2 from J, leaving 15 bases between them. The CDR3 DNA is TGTGCCAGCAGCTCGCAAGGCGGGGCTCGCAATCAGCCCCAGCATTTT. The encoded protein is CASSSQGGARNQPQHF.

This clone was observed a few times. This chain joins TRBV7-3 and TRBJ2-5; D call uncertain. Per germline, CDR1 SGHTA and CDR2 FQGTGA. This CDR3 has 15 amino acids. Between the trimmed V and J ends, which lost 4 bases and 1 base, there was a span of 13 bases. The CDR3 coding sequence is TGTGCCAGCAGCTCCCGAGGCTCGACCCAAGAGACCCAGTACTTC. The encoded protein is CASSSRGSTQETQYF.

A few counts support this clone. This chain connects TRBV5-6 to TRBJ2-1, with D tentatively TRBD2 (5 bases). The CDR3 loop spans 13 amino acids. V was cut by 0 bases and J by 14 bases, with 15 bases left in between. From germline, CDR1 is SGHDT and CDR2 YYEEEE. CDR3 protein: CASSLARRSREFF. In DNA, the CDR3 is TGTGCCAGCAGCTTGGCGAGGAGGTCCCGGGAGTTCTTC.